Below, 12 T cell receptor beta chains from the same sample are listed, as sequenced in a study of beta chain features in type 1 diabetes (dated by TCRdb to the late 2010s). On the study overall, not on this receptor specifically: Type 1 diabetes patients showed a moderate but significant shortening of TCRB CDR3 length in all four CD4+ subsets.

No antigen has been identified for these receptors. The library was prepared using the immunoSEQ multiplex PCR assay. All of the isolated RNA was reverse transcribed with the High Capacity cDNA Reverse Transcription Kit, so expressed TCRB transcripts were sequenced. TCRdb carries this immuneACCESS record with in-frame sequences only. Its versions omit some clonotypes, under half of them owing to an unresolved V gene in the studies checked, with the rest unexplained. In this sample the table shows around 110,000 clones, about a sixth of which occur a single time. The leading ten clones occupy around 2.5% of the sample. What was sequenced was central memory CD4+ T cells from blood. The receptors were sampled from a man aged 30 to 39 with type 1 diabetes.

This clone has just a few counts. The rearrangement joins TRBV10-1 to TRBJ2-3, with 10 bases identical to TRBD2. V lost 3 bases to trimming and J lost 5 bases; unmatched junction nucleotides: 2. CDR1 is WNHNN and CDR2 is SYGVQD in the germline V gene (reference sequence). This CDR3 contains 14 residues. CDR3 nucleotide sequence: TGCGCCAGCAGTGAAGTAGCGGGGGGAGATACGCAGTATTTT. This translates into CASSEVAGGDTQYF.

This clone has a handful of counts. The chain has TRBV28 and TRBJ2-3; maybe TRBD2 (5 bases). Germline V lookup: CDR1 MDHEN, CDR2 SYDVKM. CDR3 length: 13 residues. Between the trimmed V and J ends, which lost 7 bases and 7 bases, there was a span of 15 bases. In nucleotides, the CDR3 is TGTGCCAGCATGGGGAGAGGGCACCATACGCAGTATTTT. This translates into CASMGRGHHTQYF.

The sample holds a few counts of this clone. V gene TRBV7-2 combines with J gene TRBJ1-5; D is uncertain. This CDR3 is 14 amino acids long. Deletions cut 3 bases from V and 1 base from J, with 7 bases between. CDR1 is SGHTA and CDR2 is FQGNSA in the germline V gene. The CDR3 DNA follows: TGTGCCAGCAGCTTCGGGTCGAGCAATCAGCCCCAGCATTTT. Protein: CASSFGSSNQPQHF.

The gene calls are TRBV7-9 and TRBJ1-3; D gene ambiguous. CDR3 length: 15 amino acids. V was cut by 3 bases and J by 0 bases, with 9 bases left in between. Germline CDR1 is SEHNR and CDR2 is FQNEAQ (reference sequence). This chain's CDR3 is CASSFQIPSGNTIYF. CDR3 sequence (DNA): TGTGCCAGCAGCTTCCAGATACCCTCTGGAAACACCATATATTTT.

This rearrangement joins TRBV30 to TRBJ1-5, with D hard to call. The CDR3 is made up of 14 amino acids. The germline V and J ends were trimmed by 0 bases and 4 bases, with 10 bases remaining between them. CDR1 and CDR2 from the germline V gene are GTSNPN and SVGIG (reference sequence). This CDR3 is CAWSVLTDNQPQHF. In DNA, the CDR3 is TGTGCCTGGAGTGTACTCACAGATAATCAGCCCCAGCATTTT.

Only a few counts were recorded for this clone. The chain carries TRBV7-2 and TRBJ2-2; the match to TRBD2 covers 9 bases. The germline V gene encodes CDR1 SGHTA and CDR2 FQGNSA. The ends lost 1 base at V and 6 bases at J; junction bases unmatched: 9. The CDR3 consists of 17 residues. The CDR3 nucleotides read TGTGCCAGCAGCTTAGGTAGCGGGGGTTTGACGGCCGGGGAGCTGTTTTTT. It specifies CASSLGSGGLTAGELFF.

This clone was detected a few times. The chain couples TRBV19 to TRBJ1-5; maybe TRBD1 (5 bases). CDR1 and CDR2 (germline): LNHDA, SQIVND (reference sequence). Trimming shortened V by 7 bases and J by 6 bases, and 16 bases separated the two germline ends. There are 14 residues in the CDR3. The CDR3 DNA sequence: TGTGCCAGTACAAGGGCCAGGGCGGGTCAGCCCCAGCATTTT. Amino acids: CASTRARAGQPQHF.

The rearrangement links TRBV9 to TRBJ2-3, with D possibly being TRBD1 or TRBD2 (6 bases each). In germline, CDR1 is SGDLS, CDR2 YYNGEE. There are 14 residues in the CDR3. Trimming shortened V by 3 bases and J by 4 bases, and 12 bases separated the two germline ends. DNA of the CDR3: TGTGCCAGCAGCGCGTGGGGGGCCCCAGATACGCAGTATTTT. This sequence encodes CASSAWGAPDTQYF.

In this sample, this clone turned up a few times. The V gene is TRBV6-5, the J gene TRBJ2-3; D tentatively fits TRBD1 or TRBD2 (5 bases each). V was clipped by 6 bases and J by 2 bases, with 12 bases between them. Germline-derived CDR1 and CDR2 are MNHEY and SVGAGI. The CDR3 runs to 14 residues. The CDR3 bases are TGTGCCAGCAGCGCCCTGGGGGACACAGATACGCAGTATTTT. Amino acids: CASSALGDTDTQYF.

The rearrangement joins TRBV5-4 to TRBJ1-2; D unresolved. V shed 2 bases and J shed 7 bases, with 6 bases lying between them. The CDR3 runs to 11 residues. The V gene's germline CDR1 is SGHNT and CDR2 YYREEE (reference sequence). The CDR3 region has the DNA TGTGCCAGCAGCTTCCGGGTTGGCTACACCTTC. Amino acid sequence: CASSFRVGYTF.

This clone was recorded a few times. The chain is built from TRBV7-2 and TRBJ2-1; D call uncertain. Germline assignment: CDR1 SGHTA and CDR2 FQGNSA. V was cut by 2 bases and J by 0 bases, with 5 bases left in between. The CDR3 is 14 amino acids. The CDR3 loop is CASSLSGSYNEQFF. The DNA of the CDR3 is TGTGCCAGCAGCTTATCAGGCTCCTACAATGAGCAGTTCTTC.

Only a few counts were recorded for this clone. The genes are TRBV10-2 and TRBJ2-5; no reliable D call. V lost 6 bases to trimming and J lost 0 bases, with 2 bases between them. Germline V gene sequence: CDR1 WSHSY, CDR2 SAAADI. This CDR3 comprises 11 residues. In DNA, the CDR3 is TGCGCCAGCAGGTACCAAGAGACCCAGTACTTC. This sequence encodes CASRYQETQYF.